This entry lists 28 T cell receptor beta chains sequenced from one sample in a study of cytomegalovirus exposure and HLA in healthy donors (dated by TCRdb to about 2017). To prepare the library, the immunoSEQ multiplex PCR assay was applied. The multiplex PCR relied on a mix of 60 forward primers for TCR Vbeta segments and 13 reverse primers for TCR Jbeta segments. Sourced from immuneACCESS, this table was stored by TCRdb with only in-frame sequences that have V and J called. A share of the clones is absent; for the studies checked, an unresolved V gene accounts for under half, and the remainder has no known explanation. The sample contains 150,000 or so clones, roughly 80% of them found a single time. Approximately 8% of the sample belongs to the ten largest clones. The sequenced material came from PBMCs. These receptors were taken from a male donor in good health and CMV-seropositive.

This chain connects TRBV18 to TRBJ1-1, with 7 bases lining up with TRBD1. The V and J ends lost 8 bases and 6 bases, in that order; junction bases with no gene match: 15. This CDR3 contains 15 residues. Per germline, CDR1 KGHSH and CDR2 LQKENI. In DNA form, the CDR3 reads TGTGCCAGCGTCCCGGGGGGGACAGCGTACGCTGAAGCTTTCTTT. Its translation: CASVPGGTAYAEAFF.

This chain joins TRBV19 and TRBJ1-2, with TRBD1 matching 8 bases. The CDR3 is 15 amino acids. With 4 bases clipped from V and 7 bases from J, the junction kept 11 bases outside the gene matches. Germline V gene sequence: CDR1 LNHDA, CDR2 SQIVND (reference sequence). This CDR3 is CASSKMTGESSGYTF. CDR3 DNA sequence: TGTGCCAGTAGTAAGATGACAGGGGAAAGCTCTGGCTACACCTTC.

V and J are TRBV28 and TRBJ2-1, with 9 bases identical to TRBD1. V lost 3 bases and J lost 4; bases outside the gene matches: 4. Germline V lookup: CDR1 MDHEN, CDR2 SYDVKM. There are 15 residues in the CDR3. Here the CDR3 reads CASSFVGQGYNEQFF. The CDR3, as DNA: TGTGCCAGCAGTTTCGTGGGACAGGGATACAATGAGCAGTTCTTC.

This rearrangement joins TRBV6-6 to TRBJ2-3; D might be TRBD2 (5 bases). The germline V gene encodes CDR1 MNHNY and CDR2 SVGAGI (reference sequence). This CDR3 spans 14 amino acids. V lost 7 bases, J lost 0 bases, and 11 bases lay in between. The chain's CDR3 is CASTQRESTDTQYF. In nucleotides, the CDR3 is TGTGCCAGCACCCAAAGGGAGAGCACAGATACGCAGTATTTT.

This clone was seen a single time. This sequence joins TRBV7-2 and TRBJ2-4; 9 bases fit TRBD1. Germline V gives CDR1 SGHTA, CDR2 FQGNSA. The CDR3 has 16 residues. The V segment lost 5 bases and the J segment 1 base; nucleotides outside the gene matches: 6. The CDR3 reads CASSPGTGLAKNIQYF. DNA for the CDR3: TGTGCCAGCAGCCCGGGGACAGGGCTGGCCAAAAACATTCAGTACTTC. The full variable domain, completed using reference TRBV7-2 and TRBJ2-4, is GAGVSQSPSNKVTEKGKDVELRCDPISGHTALYWYRQSLGQGLEFLIYFQGNSAPDKSGLPSDRFSAERTGGSVSTLTIQRTQQEDSAVYLCASSPGTGLAKNIQYFGAGTRLSVL.

The V and J genes are TRBV18 and TRBJ2-1; no reliable D call. Trimming pared 0 bases from V and 7 bases from J, leaving 4 bases between. The CDR3 length is 12 residues. Germline CDR1 is KGHSH and CDR2 is LQKENI. In DNA, the CDR3 is TGTGCCAGCTCACCACCTTCAAATGAGCAGTTCTTC. As protein: CASSPPSNEQFF.

The count of this clone is one. The V gene is TRBV28, the J gene TRBJ2-7; tentative D call: TRBD1 (6 bases). The CDR3 sequence is 15 residues long. Germline assignment: CDR1 MDHEN and CDR2 SYDVKM. Trimming took 6 bases from V and 2 from J, leaving 17 bases between them. CDR3 sequence (DNA): TGTGCCAGCAGATCACCGGGACAAGCTGCCTACGAGCAGTACTTC. Translation: CASRSPGQAAYEQYF.

The V and J genes are TRBV19 and TRBJ2-6; the match to TRBD1 covers 9 bases. This CDR3 is built from 17 residues. V shed 6 bases, J shed 2 bases, and the junction held 8 bases outside the gene matches. The germline V gene has CDR1 LNHDA and CDR2 SQIVND (reference sequence). The CDR3 DNA reads as TGTGCCAGTAGGCTGGGACAGGGTCAGCCTGGGGCCAACGTCCTGACTTTC. Protein product: CASRLGQGQPGANVLTF.

The chain couples TRBV27 to TRBJ1-5; no firm D call. This CDR3 is built from 13 residues. With 6 bases removed from V and 7 bases from J, the gap between germline ends came to 13 bases. Germline V gene lookup returns CDR1 MNHEY and CDR2 SMNVEV (reference sequence). CDR3 loop: CASRSGSKQPQHF. The CDR3 DNA reads TGTGCCAGCAGGTCGGGGAGTAAACAGCCCCAGCATTTT.

The chain joins TRBV7-8 to TRBJ2-7, with 12 bases identical to TRBD2. In germline, CDR1 is SGHVS, CDR2 FQNEAQ. V shed 3 bases and J 0 bases; nucleotides not matched to a gene: 3. CDR3 length: 16 residues. Here the CDR3 DNA reads TGTGCCAGCAGCTTCAGACTAGCGGGGGCCTCCTACGAGCAGTACTTC. Protein product: CASSFRLAGASYEQYF. Using reference TRBV7-8 and TRBJ2-7 for the parts outside the CDR3, the full variable domain is GAGVSQSPRYKVAKRGQDVALRCDPISGHVSLFWYQQALGQGPEFLTYFQNEAQLDKSGLPSDRFFAERPEGSVSTLKIQRTQQEDSAVYLCASSFRLAGASYEQYFGPGTRLTVT.

CDR3 DNA sequence: TGTGCCAGCAGTGTACAGGGAACCGGGGAGCTGTTTTTT. This codes for CASSVQGTGELFF. The genes are TRBV6-5 and TRBJ2-2, with a weak D call TRBD1 (6 bases). Germline CDR1 is MNHEY and CDR2 is SVGAGI. Trimming took off 5 bases at V and 5 bases at J, with 9 bases between the two ends. This CDR3 is 13 amino acids long.

The chain carries TRBV10-2 and TRBJ2-2; 13 positions match TRBD2. In germline, CDR1 is WSHSY, CDR2 SAAADI. V dropped 7 bases and J dropped 2; count of bases not matched to a gene: 4. This CDR3 is 16 amino acids long. CDR3 sequence reads: CASIGLAGVNTGELFF. The CDR3 DNA reads TGCGCCAGCATTGGACTAGCGGGAGTAAACACCGGGGAGCTGTTTTTT.

This rearrangement joins TRBV7-2 to TRBJ1-5, with a possible D match to TRBD1 (6 bases). The germline CDR1 and CDR2 sequences are SGHTA and FQGNSA. With 1 base removed from V and 3 bases from J, the gap between germline ends came to 13 bases. This CDR3 is built from 16 residues. CDR3: CASSLGRTEFNQPQHF. The DNA for the CDR3 is TGTGCCAGCAGCTTAGGTAGGACAGAGTTCAATCAGCCCCAGCATTTT.

The gene calls are TRBV14 and TRBJ1-1, with unresolved D. CDR3 length: 14 amino acids. The germline CDR1 and CDR2 sequences are SGHDN and FVKESK. Between the trimmed V and J ends, which lost 2 bases and 5 bases, there was a span of 12 bases. The CDR3 DNA reads as TGTGCCAGCAGCCAATATCGGGGTTGGACTGAAGCTTTCTTT. Translating it yields CASSQYRGWTEAFF.

The rearrangement joins TRBV28 to TRBJ2-5; a weak D match, TRBD1 (5 bases). The J call may not be correct, given that the DNA end is closer to TRBJ2-7. This CDR3 is 11 amino acids long. The germline gives CDR1 MDHEN, CDR2 SYDVKM. The CDR3 is CASSRGHEQYF. The CDR3 DNA reads TGTGCCAGCAGTAGGGGCCACGAGCAGTACTTC.

The chain employs TRBV6-1 and TRBJ1-2; 7 bases are a match to TRBD1. V dropped 6 bases and J dropped 3; count of bases not matched to a gene: 10. The CDR3 is 15 amino acids. CDR1 is MNHNS, CDR2 SASEGT, per germline. The CDR3 region has the DNA TGTGCCAGCAGCGCTACTCTGACAGGGTACTATGGCTACACCTTC. This encodes CASSATLTGYYGYTF.

The chain employs TRBV6-5 and TRBJ2-6; D is ambiguous. There are 14 residues in the CDR3. CDR1 MNHEY and CDR2 SVGAGI come from the germline V gene. The V end was cut by 4 bases, the J end by 0 bases, with 4 bases between. The CDR3: CASSFLSGANVLTF. Written as DNA, the CDR3 is TGTGCCAGCAGTTTCCTCTCTGGGGCCAACGTCCTGACTTTC.

The chain uses TRBV5-1 and TRBJ2-1, with a possible D match to TRBD1 (5 bases). In germline, CDR1 is SGHRS, CDR2 YFSETQ. V gave up 0 bases and J gave up 3 bases, with 10 bases separating them. This CDR3 has 15 amino acids. The CDR3: CASSLVTGDYNEQFF. The CDR3 DNA is TGCGCCAGCAGCTTGGTTACAGGCGACTACAATGAGCAGTTCTTC.

On this clone itself: One end of the junction is discordant with germline, which a read error may explain. The CDR3 DNA reads as TGTGCCAGCTCTCCACCTAGGGAGCAAGAGACCCAGTACTTC. As protein: CASSPPREQETQYF. The chain employs TRBV18 and TRBJ2-5, with TRBD2 as a possible D gene (5 bases). Germline lookup yields CDR1 KGHSH and CDR2 LQKENI. The CDR3 is 14 amino acids.

This clone has only a few counts. V gene TRBV7-6 combines with J gene TRBJ2-6; 7 nucleotides match TRBD1. The CDR3 runs 19 residues. CDR1 and CDR2 from the germline V gene are SGHVS and FNYEAQ. The trim removed 5 bases at V and 1 base at J, leaving 14 bases unmatched. The CDR3 bases are TGTGCCAGCAGCCGTCCCAGGACAGGTCTTATGTCTGGGGCCAACGTCCTGACTTTC. Translated: CASSRPRTGLMSGANVLTF.

V is TRBV10-2 and J is TRBJ1-1; the match to TRBD1 covers 7 bases. Trimming took 4 bases from V and 7 from J; bases not matched to a gene: 6. Germline assignment: CDR1 WSHSY and CDR2 SAAADI. There are 13 residues in the CDR3. The CDR3 sequence: CASSAGTAFEAFF. CDR3 sequence (DNA): TGCGCCAGCAGTGCCGGGACAGCCTTTGAAGCTTTCTTT.

CDR3 protein: CASSLTWTEAFF. For the CDR3, the DNA is TGTGCCAGCAGCTTAACATGGACTGAAGCTTTCTTT. The chain couples TRBV7-2 to TRBJ1-1; D call uncertain. Per germline, CDR1 SGHTA and CDR2 FQGNSA. V was pared by 2 bases and J by 5 bases, with 6 bases between. This CDR3 spans 12 amino acids.

V gene TRBV10-2 combines with J gene TRBJ2-1; D remains unclear. Looked up from germline, CDR1 is WSHSY and CDR2 is SAAADI. V was pared by 4 bases and J by 4 bases, with 8 bases between. This CDR3 is built from 13 residues. The CDR3 here is CASSVTRYNEQFF. CDR3 in DNA: TGCGCCAGCAGTGTAACCAGATACAATGAGCAGTTCTTC.

The V call is TRBV5-6, the J call TRBJ2-7, with 8 bases that match TRBD2. CDR1 is SGHDT, CDR2 YYEEEE, per germline. The CDR3 contains 17 residues. With V trimmed by 4 bases and J by 0 bases, 12 bases remained unmatched. Here the CDR3 reads CASSLKRGGLSSYEQYF. The CDR3 DNA is TGTGCCAGCAGCCTTAAACGGGGGGGGCTCAGCTCCTACGAGCAGTACTTC. Looking up the rest from reference TRBV5-6 and TRBJ2-7 gives the full variable domain: DAGVTQSPTHLIKTRGQQVTLRCSPKSGHDTVSWYQQALGQGPQFIFQYYEEEERQRGNFPDRFSGHQFPNYSSELNVNALLLGDSALYLCASSLKRGGLSSYEQYFGPGTRLTVT.

This sequence joins TRBV30 and TRBJ2-7, with a weak D call TRBD2 (6 bases). Trimming cost V 2 bases and J 11 bases, with 16 bases left between them. Germline V gene data show CDR1 as GTSNPN and CDR2 as SVGIG (reference sequence). The CDR3 has 12 residues. DNA for the CDR3: TGTGCCTGGAGTTCTGGCGGGATGTTTGAGTACTTC. Amino acid sequence: CAWSSGGMFEYF.

This clone appeared many times. The CDR3 sequence is CASSDPALGGRYTF. Written as DNA, the CDR3 is TGTGCCAGCAGTGATCCCGCCCTGGGGGGTCGCTACACCTTC. This sequence joins TRBV25-1 and TRBJ1-2; D is perhaps TRBD1 (5 bases). There are 14 residues in the CDR3. Trimming shortened V by 3 bases and J by 9 bases, and 17 bases separated the two germline ends. Per germline, CDR1 MGHDK and CDR2 SYGVNS.

The chain links TRBV9 to TRBJ1-2; D not certain. Germline V gives CDR1 SGDLS, CDR2 YYNGEE. V was pared by 1 base and J by 2 bases, with 9 bases between. CDR3 length: 14 residues. This CDR3 reads CASSVPAGNYGYTF. The CDR3 nucleotides read TGTGCCAGCAGCGTACCGGCGGGGAACTATGGCTACACCTTC.

This chain joins TRBV7-6 and TRBJ2-5; 10 positions match TRBD1. The DNA end is more similar to TRBJ2-7, so the J call may be wrong. Germline V gene lookup returns CDR1 SGHVS and CDR2 FNYEAQ. The CDR3 is made up of 15 amino acids. The CDR3 coding sequence is TGTGCTACCGCCTCGGGACAGGGGTTTTCCTACGAGCAGTACTTC. This codes for CATASGQGFSYEQYF.